The 11 T cell receptor beta chains listed next were all sequenced from one sample in a study of liver allograft versus peripheral blood T cells. In the study overall: Comparisons were made between T cell receptor repertoires found in transplanted livers and those circulating in recipients' peripheral blood.

TCRdb re-called the reads with MiXCR, one entry per CDR3 protein. This sample yields about 13,000 distinct CDR3 sequences, of which about 20% are seen a single time; about 12% belongs to the top ten. All receptors derive from a human patient who had a liver transplant. Some T cells could come from the graft donor.

This clonotype occurred a few times. This chain connects TRBV20-1 to TRBJ1-1; possibly TRBD1 for D (5 bases). Trimming took off 1 base at V and 5 bases at J, with 11 bases between the two ends. The CDR3 runs 13 residues. CDR1 is DFQATT, CDR2 SNEGSKA, per germline (reference sequence). The CDR3 bases are TGCAGTGCTAGAGTCCAGGGAGGTACTGAAGCTTTCTTT. Translation gives CSARVQGGTEAFF.

This clonotype was seen a single time. J is TRBJ2-7 and V is TRBV30, with TRBD2 matching 7 bases. The V segment lost 3 bases and the J segment 0 bases; nucleotides outside the gene matches: 8. The CDR3 contains 15 residues. Germline lookup yields CDR1 GTSNPN and CDR2 SVGIG (reference sequence). The CDR3, as DNA: TGTGCCTGGAGCGGGGACTACCTTTACTCCTACGAGCAGTACTTC. Translation: CAWSGDYLYSYEQYF.

This clonotype was seen many times. The chain recombines TRBV9 with TRBJ1-3; D remains unclear. Trimming took 0 bases from V and 7 from J, leaving 8 bases between them. The V gene's germline CDR1 is SGDLS and CDR2 YYNGEE. The CDR3 loop spans 13 amino acids. For the CDR3, the DNA is TGTGCCAGCAGCGTAGAGGGAGGGAACACCATATATTTT. Translated: CASSVEGGNTIYF. Full variable domain (remainder filled in from reference TRBV9 and TRBJ1-3): DSGVTQTPKHLITATGQRVTLRCSPRSGDLSVYWYQQSLDQGLQFLIQYYNGEERAKGNILERFSAQQFPDLHSELNLSSLELGDSALYFCASSVEGGNTIYFGEGSWLTVV.

Many counts were recorded for this clonotype. V usage is TRBV24-1 and J usage is TRBJ2-2; 9 bases match TRBD1. V shed 3 bases, J shed 5 bases, and the junction held 9 bases outside the gene matches. CDR3 length: 17 residues. Germline V CDR1 and CDR2: KGHDR, SFDVKD. Here the CDR3 DNA reads TGTGCCACCAGTGATCGGACGACAGGGGGGAGTACCGGGGAGCTGTTTTTT. Translating gives CATSDRTTGGSTGELFF.

This clonotype came up many times. The chain couples TRBV30 to TRBJ2-5; D may be TRBD1 (6 bases). The V gene's germline CDR1 is GTSNPN and CDR2 SVGIG (reference sequence). The CDR3 spans 11 residues. Deletions cut 7 bases from V and 3 bases from J, with 9 bases between. The CDR3 region is CAYGQKETQYF. CDR3 DNA sequence: TGTGCCTACGGACAGAAAGAGACCCAGTACTTC.

In regard to this clonotype: A much larger clone differs from this one at a single base, so this may be a read error. The gene calls are TRBV18 and TRBJ2-1; possibly TRBD1 for D (6 bases). V shed 3 bases and J shed 2 bases, with 17 bases lying between them. This CDR3 comprises 17 residues. Germline V gene sequence: CDR1 KGHSH, CDR2 LQKENI. This chain's CDR3 is CASSPYPGDQTYNEQFF. Written as DNA, the CDR3 is TGTGCCAGCTCACCGTACCCAGGGGACCAAACCTACAATGAGCAGTTCTTC.

This rearrangement joins TRBV11-3 to TRBJ2-2; D remains unclear. V gave up 0 bases and J gave up 2 bases, with 7 bases separating them. CDR1 is SGHNT, CDR2 YENEEA, per germline. This CDR3 comprises 15 residues. The CDR3: CASSLDHGNTGELFF. CDR3 sequence (DNA): TGTGCCAGCAGCTTAGATCATGGAAACACCGGGGAGCTGTTTTTT.

In its sample, this clonotype is medium-sized. The chain uses TRBV15 and TRBJ1-6; D gene uncertain. V gave up 2 bases and J gave up 7 bases, with 12 bases separating them. Germline-derived CDR1 and CDR2 are LNHNV and YYDKDF (reference sequence). This CDR3 spans 15 amino acids. The CDR3 loop is CATSRTILGNSPLHF. In nucleotides, the CDR3 is TGTGCCACCAGCAGAACCATCCTGGGGAATTCACCCCTCCACTTT.

This clonotype counts as medium-sized (0.01 to 0.1%). V usage is TRBV9 and J usage is TRBJ1-1, with D possibly matching TRBD1 (5 bases). The CDR3 loop spans 15 amino acids. V lost 4 bases and J lost 0, with 13 bases in between. CDR1 and CDR2 (germline): SGDLS, YYNGEE. This CDR3 reads CASSSGHSMNTEAFF. The DNA for the CDR3 is TGTGCCAGCAGCTCAGGACACTCCATGAACACTGAAGCTTTCTTT.

This clonotype is medium-sized in the sample. This rearrangement joins TRBV15 to TRBJ1-3; 9 bases fit TRBD1. J gave up 2 bases and V 5 bases, and 13 bases lay outside the gene matches. Per germline, CDR1 LNHNV and CDR2 YYDKDF (reference sequence). The CDR3 runs to 18 residues. The CDR3 nucleotides read TGTGCCACCAGCTTCCGCGCATTTACAGGGGGCGCTGGAAACACCATATATTTT. The encoded protein is CATSFRAFTGGAGNTIYF.

V usage is TRBV5-5 and J usage is TRBJ2-3, with TRBD1 matching 9 bases. This CDR3 region has 15 residues. Germline CDR1 SGHKS, CDR2 YYEKEE (reference sequence). V lost 3 bases and J lost 4; bases outside the gene matches: 6. The CDR3 is CASSSGQGGADTQYF. The CDR3 DNA is TGTGCCAGCAGCTCGGGACAGGGAGGGGCAGATACGCAGTATTTT.